The 24 T cell receptor beta chains below all came from one sample that was sequenced in a study of early T cells in non-severe SARS-CoV-2 infection. Each CDR3 protein is one row after TCRdb ran MiXCR on the 5' RACE reads. The profile shows more than 55,000 distinct CDR3 sequences, just under 9% of them singletons. The specimen was whole blood. These receptors came from an adult who was a healthcare worker with PCR-confirmed SARS-CoV-2 infection or an uninfected control (not recorded which).

Only one count was recorded for this clonotype. Just one base apart from a much larger clone, this may be a read error. The chain is built from TRBV28 and TRBJ1-1; D call uncertain. Germline CDR1 is MDHEN and CDR2 is SYDVKM. The length of the CDR3 is 18 residues. The V end lost 4 bases, the J end lost 0 bases, and 21 bases lay between the germline ends. In nucleotides, the CDR3 is TGTGCCAGCAGTTCTACAACCGGGTTTTGGGAGCTGAACACTGAAGCTTTCTTT. Its protein is CASSSTTGFWELNTEAFF.

This chain links TRBV11-2 with TRBJ2-1, with TRBD2 identical over 12 bases. Germline loops: CDR1 SGHAT, CDR2 FQNNGV. The CDR3 spans 17 residues. Unmatched junction bases numbered 12, after V lost 6 bases and J lost 6 bases. CDR3 sequence (DNA): TGTGCCAGCAGACATCTAGCGGGAGGGCCAGGTATCAATGAGCAGTTCTTC. Residues: CASRHLAGGPGINEQFF.

This clonotype showed up many times. The J gene is TRBJ1-2, the V gene TRBV28; D might be TRBD1 (6 bases). The germline V and J ends were trimmed by 1 base and 8 bases, with 11 bases remaining between them. The germline V gene has CDR1 MDHEN and CDR2 SYDVKM. The CDR3 has 13 amino acids. CDR3 sequence (DNA): TGTGCCAGCAGTTTATCGAGGGGGAAGGGCTACACCTTC. This sequence encodes CASSLSRGKGYTF.

On this clonotype itself: This clone may be a read error of a much larger clone one base away. The rearrangement links TRBV5-1 to TRBJ1-4, with unresolved D. The CDR3 sequence is 14 residues long. CDR1 and CDR2 (germline): SGHRS, YFSETQ. This CDR3 reads CASSLDGNNEKLSF. In DNA form, the CDR3 reads TGCGCCAGCAGCTTAGACGGGAATAATGAAAAACTGTCTTTT.

This clonotype was detected ten times or more. CDR3 nucleotides: TGTGCCAGCAGCGCTGAAGCGGGTGGGGAGACCCAGTACTTC. This gives the protein CASSAEAGGETQYF. V is TRBV9 and J is TRBJ2-5; D might be TRBD2 (6 bases). The V end lost 3 bases, the J end lost 5 bases, and 14 bases lay between the germline ends. CDR3 length: 14 residues. In germline, CDR1 is SGDLS, CDR2 YYNGEE.

By share of the sample, this clonotype is medium-sized. The chain has TRBV29-1 and TRBJ2-7, with D possibly being TRBD1 (5 bases). Germline values: CDR1 SQVTM, CDR2 ANQGSEA. Trimming left V 1 base short and J 0 bases short, with 13 bases between. This CDR3 contains 15 residues. The CDR3 DNA is TGCAGCGTTGAAGTCGGGCAGGGTTTCTCCTACGAGCAGTACTTC. This gives the protein CSVEVGQGFSYEQYF.

This clonotype showed up many times. The V call is TRBV6-2 or TRBV6-3, the J call TRBJ1-2; no firm D call. Trimming pared 4 bases from V and 2 bases from J, leaving 8 bases between. The CDR3 covers 13 residues. Germline values: CDR1 MNHEY, CDR2 SVGEGT. CDR3 protein: CASSFGRNYGYTF. In DNA, the CDR3 is TGTGCCAGCAGTTTTGGCAGAAACTATGGCTACACCTTC.

This clonotype was found a few times. The chain employs TRBV29-1 and TRBJ2-2, with no clear D. Per the germline V gene, CDR1 is SQVTM and CDR2 is ANQGSEA. Trimming shortened V by 1 base and J by 4 bases, and 10 bases separated the two germline ends. CDR3 length: 14 residues. In DNA form, the CDR3 reads TGCAGCGTTGAAGCCCCCAGCCGCACCGGGGAGCTGTTTTTT. Translated: CSVEAPSRTGELFF.

CDR3 loop: CASSLSGFDNEQFF. The CDR3 bases are TGTGCCAGCAGCTTGTCAGGGTTCGACAATGAGCAGTTCTTC. The chain recombines TRBV11-2 with TRBJ2-1, with D possibly TRBD1 on 5 matching bases. CDR3 length: 14 amino acids. Trimming stripped 3 bases from V and 5 bases from J, with 11 bases between. Germline CDR1 is SGHAT and CDR2 is FQNNGV.

The V and J genes are TRBV7-2 and TRBJ2-3; no firm D call. Trimming shortened V by 1 base and J by 9 bases, and 11 bases separated the two germline ends. The V gene's germline CDR1 is SGHTA and CDR2 FQGNSA. There are 13 residues in the CDR3. The CDR3 DNA reads as TGTGCCAGCAGCTTAGGACCGAAGGGCACGCAGTATTTT. Amino acid sequence: CASSLGPKGTQYF.

This clonotype has only a few counts. V usage is TRBV19 and J usage is TRBJ2-7; D unclear. Germline loops: CDR1 LNHDA, CDR2 SQIVND (reference sequence). The CDR3 is 13 amino acids. Trimming cost V 1 base and J 4 bases, with 8 bases left between them. The CDR3: CASSIGSEYEQYF. In nucleotides, the CDR3 is TGTGCCAGTAGTATAGGCTCGGAATACGAGCAGTACTTC.

Many counts were recorded for this clonotype. The chain combines TRBV4-3 with TRBJ2-3; 12 positions match TRBD2. The CDR3 extends over 20 amino acids. V lost 4 bases and J lost 1; bases outside the gene matches: 15. Germline V gene sequence: CDR1 LGHNA, CDR2 YSLEER. CDR3 sequence (DNA): TGCGCCAGCAGCCTCGCTATTGGACTAGCGGGGATCCGACGCACAGATACGCAGTATTTT. Encoded protein: CASSLAIGLAGIRRTDTQYF.

This clonotype counts as medium-sized (0.01 to 0.1%). The chain recombines TRBV29-1 with TRBJ1-2, with D unclear. V was clipped by 5 bases and J by 4 bases, with 11 bases between them. In germline, CDR1 is SQVTM, CDR2 ANQGSEA. This CDR3 has 12 amino acids. CDR3 sequence reads: CSVMEGFYGYTF. The CDR3 nucleotides are TGCAGCGTTATGGAGGGTTTCTATGGCTACACCTTC.

The chain's CDR3 is CATNRGGSTSEQYF. In DNA form, the CDR3 reads TGTGCCACCAATCGGGGCGGATCGACATCCGAGCAGTACTTC. The V and J genes are TRBV6-1 and TRBJ2-7; perhaps D is TRBD1 or TRBD2 (5 bases each). Germline CDR1 and CDR2: MNHNS and SASEGT. This CDR3 contains 14 residues. Trimming took off 10 bases at V and 6 bases at J, with 22 bases between the two ends.

There are many counts of this clonotype. This chain connects TRBV7-9 to TRBJ2-2; a weak D match, TRBD1 (5 bases). Germline V gene data show CDR1 as SEHNR and CDR2 as FQNEAQ (reference sequence). V was shortened by 1 base and J by 1 base, with 7 bases between the two germline ends. This CDR3 contains 15 residues. CDR3 in DNA: TGTGCCAGCAGCTTAGAAACAGGGAACACCGGGGAGCTGTTTTTT. Encoded protein: CASSLETGNTGELFF.

Many counts were recorded for this clonotype. The chain combines TRBV7-9 with TRBJ1-1; D is uncertain. V lost 1 base and J 5 bases, leaving 11 bases between the germline ends. Germline V CDR1 and CDR2: SEHNR, FQNEAQ (reference sequence). This CDR3 region has 14 residues. The CDR3 nucleotides read TGTGCCAGCAGCTTAGAGGGTTTATGGACTGAAGCTTTCTTT. Protein product: CASSLEGLWTEAFF.

This clonotype was picked up many times. The CDR3 is CASSQEGSLSEQFF. CDR3 bases: TGCGCCAGCAGCCAAGAGGGAAGTCTATCCGAGCAGTTCTTC. V is TRBV4-1 and J is TRBJ2-1; no reliable D call. This CDR3 has 14 amino acids. Germline values: CDR1 MGHRA, CDR2 YSYEKL. V was cut by 0 bases and J by 10 bases, with 13 bases left in between.

This clonotype was observed a few times. CDR3 in amino acids: CASSQDFSGRAGNEQFF. CDR3 coding DNA: TGTGCCAGCAGCCAAGATTTTAGCGGGAGGGCCGGAAATGAGCAGTTCTTC. The chain employs TRBV3-1 and TRBJ2-1, with 11 bases lining up with TRBD2. The V gene end was trimmed by 0 bases and the J gene end by 7 bases; junction bases not matched to a gene: 8. CDR3 length equals 17 residues. CDR1 and CDR2 from the germline V gene are LGHDT and YNNKEL (reference sequence).

The rearrangement joins TRBV27 to TRBJ2-7, with D perhaps assigned TRBD1 or TRBD2 (5 bases each). V was pared by 6 bases and J by 6 bases, with 15 bases between. This CDR3 has 13 residues. Germline values: CDR1 MNHEY, CDR2 SMNVEV (reference sequence). The CDR3, as DNA: TGTGCCAGCAGGACTCTGGGGGTTGGCGAGCAGTACTTC. This translates into CASRTLGVGEQYF.

This sequence joins TRBV19 and TRBJ2-2; 7 bases agree with TRBD1. Germline V gives CDR1 LNHDA, CDR2 SQIVND (reference sequence). The CDR3 loop spans 18 amino acids. Germline trimming cut 7 bases from V and 0 bases from J; bases unmatched to any gene: 14. The CDR3 DNA is TGTGCCAGTAACTGGGGGCCCACAGGGGCCTCGAACACCGGGGAGCTGTTTTTT. Protein: CASNWGPTGASNTGELFF.

CDR3 residues: CASSLQGTSGNTIYF. The CDR3, as DNA: TGTGCCAGCAGCTTACAGGGGACCTCTGGAAACACCATATATTTT. J is TRBJ1-3 and V is TRBV7-2; D may be TRBD1 (6 bases). Trimming left V 2 bases short and J 0 bases short, with 8 bases between. The germline V gene encodes CDR1 SGHTA and CDR2 FQGNSA. This CDR3 has 15 residues.

This chain uses TRBV28 with TRBJ2-1; D is undetermined. V lost 2 bases and J lost 8, with 13 bases in between. This CDR3 region has 14 residues. Germline CDR1 reads MDHEN; CDR2 reads SYDVKM. This CDR3 is CASSLRWGRYEQFF. Written as DNA, the CDR3 is TGTGCCAGCAGTTTACGTTGGGGAAGGTATGAGCAGTTCTTC.

The chain combines TRBV28 with TRBJ1-4; D not resolved. CDR1 is MDHEN, CDR2 SYDVKM, per germline. CDR3 size: 12 residues. The V gene lost 10 bases and the J gene lost 6 bases, with 12 bases spanning the gap. In DNA form, the CDR3 reads TGTGCCACCAGGTGGAACGATGAAAAACTGTTTTTT. Translation gives CATRWNDEKLFF.

This clonotype occurred many times. The J gene is TRBJ1-6, the V gene TRBV4-3; 8 bases are a match to TRBD1. Germline-derived CDR1 and CDR2 are LGHNA and YSLEER. This CDR3 comprises 16 residues. V dropped 4 bases and J dropped 4; count of bases not matched to a gene: 6. For the CDR3, the DNA is TGCGCCAGCAGCCCTAGACAGGGGTCTTATAATTCACCCCTCCACTTT. Its protein product is CASSPRQGSYNSPLHF.